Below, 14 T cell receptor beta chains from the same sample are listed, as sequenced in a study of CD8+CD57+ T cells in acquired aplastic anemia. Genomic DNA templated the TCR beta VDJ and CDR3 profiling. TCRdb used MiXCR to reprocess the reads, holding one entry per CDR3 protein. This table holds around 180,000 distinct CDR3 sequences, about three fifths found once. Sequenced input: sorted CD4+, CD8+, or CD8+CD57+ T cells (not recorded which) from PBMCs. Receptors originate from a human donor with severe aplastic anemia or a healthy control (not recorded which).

The CDR3, as DNA: TGTGCCAGCAGTAGCGGGGGGGCCACAGAAGATGGCTACACCTTC. Translated: CASSSGGATEDGYTF. This chain joins TRBV6-2 or TRBV6-3 and TRBJ1-2, with TRBD1 as a possible D gene (6 bases). Germline V gives CDR1 MNHEY, CDR2 SVGEGT. This CDR3 has 15 residues. V lost 5 bases and J 6 bases, leaving 19 bases between the germline ends.

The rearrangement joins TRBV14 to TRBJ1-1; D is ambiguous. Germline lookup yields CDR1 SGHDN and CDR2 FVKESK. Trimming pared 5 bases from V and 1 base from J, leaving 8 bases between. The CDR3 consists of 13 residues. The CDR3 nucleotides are TGTGCCAGCAGCAATACGGGGAACACTGAAGCTTTCTTT. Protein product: CASSNTGNTEAFF.

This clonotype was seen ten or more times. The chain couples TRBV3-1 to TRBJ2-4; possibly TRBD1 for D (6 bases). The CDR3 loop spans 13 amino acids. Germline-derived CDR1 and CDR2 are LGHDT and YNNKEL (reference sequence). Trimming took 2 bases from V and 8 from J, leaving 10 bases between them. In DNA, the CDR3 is TGTGCCAGCAGCCAAAGTCAGGGGTACATTCAGTACTTC. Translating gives CASSQSQGYIQYF.

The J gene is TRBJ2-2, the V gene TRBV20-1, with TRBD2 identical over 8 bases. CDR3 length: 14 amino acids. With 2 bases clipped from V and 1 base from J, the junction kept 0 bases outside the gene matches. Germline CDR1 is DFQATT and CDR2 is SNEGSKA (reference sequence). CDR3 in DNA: TGCAGTGCTAGACTAGCGGGGAACACCGGGGAGCTGTTTTTT. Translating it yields CSARLAGNTGELFF.

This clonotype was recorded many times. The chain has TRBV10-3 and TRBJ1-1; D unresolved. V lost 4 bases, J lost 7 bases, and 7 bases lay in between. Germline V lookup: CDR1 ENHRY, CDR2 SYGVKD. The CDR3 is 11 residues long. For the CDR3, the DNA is TGTGCCATCAGTGTGGGGAGTGAAGCTTTCTTT. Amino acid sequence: CAISVGSEAFF.

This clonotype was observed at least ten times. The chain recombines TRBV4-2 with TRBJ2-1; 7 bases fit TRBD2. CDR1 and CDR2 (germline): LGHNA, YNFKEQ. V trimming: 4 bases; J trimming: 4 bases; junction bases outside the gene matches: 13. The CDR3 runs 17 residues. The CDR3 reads CASSPRYVGEGYNEQFF. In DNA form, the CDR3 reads TGTGCCAGCAGCCCCCGCTACGTGGGGGAGGGGTACAATGAGCAGTTCTTC.

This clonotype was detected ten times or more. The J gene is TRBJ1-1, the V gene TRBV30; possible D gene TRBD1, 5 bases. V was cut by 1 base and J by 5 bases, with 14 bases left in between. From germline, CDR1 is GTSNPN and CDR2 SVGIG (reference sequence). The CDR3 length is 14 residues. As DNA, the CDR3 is TGTGCCTGGAGTGGCTGGGGGGTGGATACTGAAGCTTTCTTT. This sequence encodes CAWSGWGVDTEAFF.

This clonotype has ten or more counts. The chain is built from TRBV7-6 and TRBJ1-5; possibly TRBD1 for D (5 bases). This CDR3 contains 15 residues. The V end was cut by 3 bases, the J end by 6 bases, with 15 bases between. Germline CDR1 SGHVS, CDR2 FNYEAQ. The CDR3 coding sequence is TGTGCCAGCAGCTTCACTCAGGGTGTGGGTCAGCCCCAGCATTTT. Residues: CASSFTQGVGQPQHF.

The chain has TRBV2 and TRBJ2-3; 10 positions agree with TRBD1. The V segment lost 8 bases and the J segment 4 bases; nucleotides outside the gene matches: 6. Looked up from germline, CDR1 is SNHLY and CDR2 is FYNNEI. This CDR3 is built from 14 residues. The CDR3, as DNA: TGTGCCAGCGCCGGGACAGGGGTTCCAGATACGCAGTATTTT. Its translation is CASAGTGVPDTQYF.

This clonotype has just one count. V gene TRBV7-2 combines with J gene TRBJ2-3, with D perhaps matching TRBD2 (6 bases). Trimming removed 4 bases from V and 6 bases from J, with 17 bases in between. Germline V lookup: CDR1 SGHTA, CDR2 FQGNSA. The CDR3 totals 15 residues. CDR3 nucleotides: TGTGCCAGCAGCTCACCCGGGACTCCCATGGATACGCAGTATTTT. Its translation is CASSSPGTPMDTQYF.

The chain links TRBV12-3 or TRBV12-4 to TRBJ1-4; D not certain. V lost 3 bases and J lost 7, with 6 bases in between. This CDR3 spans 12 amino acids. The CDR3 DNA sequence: TGTGCCAGCAGTTTTTCGGGTGAAAAACTGTTTTTT. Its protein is CASSFSGEKLFF.

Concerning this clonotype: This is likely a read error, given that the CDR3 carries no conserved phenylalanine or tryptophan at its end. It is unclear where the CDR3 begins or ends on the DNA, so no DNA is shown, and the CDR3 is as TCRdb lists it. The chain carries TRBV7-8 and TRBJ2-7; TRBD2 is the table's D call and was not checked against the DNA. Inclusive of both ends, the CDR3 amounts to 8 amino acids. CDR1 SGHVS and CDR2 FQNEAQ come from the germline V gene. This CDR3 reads CASSLFLA.

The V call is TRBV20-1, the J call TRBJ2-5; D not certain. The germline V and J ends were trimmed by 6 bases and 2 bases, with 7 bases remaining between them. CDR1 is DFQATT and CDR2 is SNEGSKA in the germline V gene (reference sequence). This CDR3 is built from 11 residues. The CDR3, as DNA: TGCAGTGCCGGCACTCAAGAGACCCAGTACTTC. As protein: CSAGTQETQYF.

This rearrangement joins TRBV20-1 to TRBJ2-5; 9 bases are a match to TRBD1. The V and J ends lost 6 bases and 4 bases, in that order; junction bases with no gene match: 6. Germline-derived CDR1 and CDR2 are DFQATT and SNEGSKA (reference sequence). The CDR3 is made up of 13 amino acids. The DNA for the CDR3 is TGCAGTGCGCAGGACAGGGGCGGAGAGACCCAGTACTTC. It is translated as CSAQDRGGETQYF.